The table lists the clone carrying this T cell receptor beta chain with a few counts. Its antigen is undetermined. Donors, healthy HIV-negative adults, lacked recent acute infections or vaccinations. CD4+ cells yielded CD45RA+ naive and CD45RA-negative memory subsets. These data originate in a study of shared clonotypes between healthy human individuals. The study's findings and limits: Clonotypes which were not shared had lower generation probabilities than clonotypes that all four donors shared.

Tens of thousands of T cell genomes (approximately 180 ng DNA) went into each sorted-subset replicate. This table comes from immunoSEQ multiplex PCR, and its TCRdb copy is limited to in-frame clones, with some not included. This repertoire shows roughly 1,100,000 clones, around four fifths found once; its top ten account for 1.4%. Germline CDR1 and CDR2: MNHNY and SVGAGI (reference sequence). CDR3 size: 15 residues. V lost 2 bases to trimming and J lost 3 bases, with 11 bases between them. Sequencing was performed on memory CD4+ T cells sorted from blood. Subset described: CD45RA-negative fraction. The TCR sequence derives from a man aged 18-30 years in good health. V and J are TRBV6-6 and TRBJ1-5; D gene unclear. CDR3 loop: CASSYRQELNQPQHF. The CDR3 DNA sequence: TGTGCCAGCAGTTACCGGCAAGAACTCAATCAGCCCCAGCATTTT.